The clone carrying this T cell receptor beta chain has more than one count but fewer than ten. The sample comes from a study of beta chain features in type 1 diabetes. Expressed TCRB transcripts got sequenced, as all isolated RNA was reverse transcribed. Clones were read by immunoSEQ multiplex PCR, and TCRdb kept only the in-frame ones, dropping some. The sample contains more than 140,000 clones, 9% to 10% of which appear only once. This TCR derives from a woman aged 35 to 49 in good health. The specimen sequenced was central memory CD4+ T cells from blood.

The CDR3 loop is CASTWTGGNSPLHF. The CDR3 DNA sequence: TGTGCCAGCACATGGACAGGCGGCAATTCACCCCTCCACTTT. The chain recombines TRBV2 with TRBJ1-6; 7 nucleotides match TRBD1. Unmatched junction bases numbered 7, after V lost 7 bases and J lost 7 bases. CDR1 and CDR2 (germline): SNHLY, FYNNEI. The length of the CDR3 is 14 residues.